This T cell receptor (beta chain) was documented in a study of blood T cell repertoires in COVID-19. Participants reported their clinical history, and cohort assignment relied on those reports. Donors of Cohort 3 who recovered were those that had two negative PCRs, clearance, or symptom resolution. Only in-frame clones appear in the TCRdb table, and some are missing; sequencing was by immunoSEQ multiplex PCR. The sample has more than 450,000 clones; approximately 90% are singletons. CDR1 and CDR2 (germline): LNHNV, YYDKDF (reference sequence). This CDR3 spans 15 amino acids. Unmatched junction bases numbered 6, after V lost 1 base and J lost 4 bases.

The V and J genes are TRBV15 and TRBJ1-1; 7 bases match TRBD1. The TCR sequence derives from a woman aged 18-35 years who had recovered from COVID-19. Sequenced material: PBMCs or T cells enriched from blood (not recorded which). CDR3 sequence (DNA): TGTGCCACCAGCAGAGGAACAGGGGAATTCACTGAAGCTTTCTTT. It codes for CATSRGTGEFTEAFF.